This TCR beta chain was recovered during a study of T cells in Graves' hyperthyroidism and ophthalmopathy. There are 16 residues in the CDR3. The ends were cut back, 5 bases at V and 2 bases at J, with 17 bases in the middle. Per germline, CDR1 SGHTA and CDR2 FQGTGA. The hyperthyroidism patients had all been newly diagnosed, and their disease duration was under 2 months. Their ages ranged from 18 to 65 years. Diagnosis relied on clinical symptoms, serum thyroxine and TRAb, thyroid ultrasound and orbital computed tomography. A sample of blood taken at first hyperthyroidism diagnosis preceded any ophthalmopathy symptoms. This clonotype was recorded at least ten times. Its antigen is unknown. Study results and limitations: In simple terms, a model built on 13 V-J features told ophthalmopathy apart from stable hyperthyroidism.

RNA transcripts yielded amplified TCR beta CDR3 regions. The HTBI primer set drove a first-round RT-PCR of the TCR CDR3. Each CDR3 protein gets one entry after TCRdb re-called the multiplex PCR reads with MiXCR. The sample includes approximately 620,000 distinct CDR3 sequences, roughly 14% of them seen just once. Sequencing was carried out using blood. J is TRBJ2-3 and V is TRBV7-3, with D perhaps TRBD1 (5 bases). The clonotype originates from a woman aged 25 to 39 with Graves' hyperthyroidism that later progressed to Graves' ophthalmopathy. The CDR3 DNA is TGTGCCAGCAGCCCCGCCCCTAGGGGCCTCACAGATACGCAGTATTTT. Translation: CASSPAPRGLTDTQYF.